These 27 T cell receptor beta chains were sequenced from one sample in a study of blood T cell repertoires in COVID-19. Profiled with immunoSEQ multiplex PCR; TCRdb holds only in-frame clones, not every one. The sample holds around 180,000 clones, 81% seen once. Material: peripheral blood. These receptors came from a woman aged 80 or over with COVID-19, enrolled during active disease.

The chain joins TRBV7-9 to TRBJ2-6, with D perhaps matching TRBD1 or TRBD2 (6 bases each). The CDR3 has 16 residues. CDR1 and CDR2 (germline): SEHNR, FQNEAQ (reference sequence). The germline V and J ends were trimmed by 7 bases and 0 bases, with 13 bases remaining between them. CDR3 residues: CASTGGQPSGANVLTF. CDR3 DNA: TGTGCCAGCACCGGGGGACAACCCTCTGGGGCCAACGTCCTGACTTTC.

This CDR3 is CASSLTTSAYNEQFF. For the CDR3, the DNA is TGCGCCAGCAGCTTGACTACTAGCGCCTACAATGAGCAGTTCTTC. The rearrangement uses TRBV5-1 and TRBJ2-1; 7 nucleotides match TRBD2. Germline V gene sequence: CDR1 SGHRS, CDR2 YFSETQ. Trimming cost V 1 base and J 2 bases; bases outside gene matches: 3. The CDR3 covers 15 residues.

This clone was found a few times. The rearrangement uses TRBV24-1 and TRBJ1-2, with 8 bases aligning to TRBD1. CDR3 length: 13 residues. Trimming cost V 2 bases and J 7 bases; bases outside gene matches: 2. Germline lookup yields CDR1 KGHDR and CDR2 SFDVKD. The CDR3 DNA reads TGTGCCACCAGTGATTGGACAGGGTCTGGCTACACCTTC. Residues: CATSDWTGSGYTF.

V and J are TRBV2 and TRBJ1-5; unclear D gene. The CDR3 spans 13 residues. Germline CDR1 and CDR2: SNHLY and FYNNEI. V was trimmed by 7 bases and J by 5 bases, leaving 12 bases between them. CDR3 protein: CASTLGTYQPQHF. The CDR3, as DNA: TGTGCCAGCACGTTGGGCACCTATCAGCCCCAGCATTTT. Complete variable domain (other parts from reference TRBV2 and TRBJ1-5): EPEVTQTPSHQVTQMGQEVILRCVPISNHLYFYWYRQILGQKVEFLVSFYNNEISEKSEIFDDQFSVERPDGSNFTLKIRSTKLEDSAMYFCASTLGTYQPQHFGDGTRLSIL.

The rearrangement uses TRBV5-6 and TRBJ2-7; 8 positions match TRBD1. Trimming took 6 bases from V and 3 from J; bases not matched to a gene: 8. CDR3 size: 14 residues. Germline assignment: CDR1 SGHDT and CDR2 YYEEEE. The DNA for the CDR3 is TGTGCCAGCACCGTTGACAGGGGAAGCTACGAGCAGTACTTC. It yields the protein CASTVDRGSYEQYF.

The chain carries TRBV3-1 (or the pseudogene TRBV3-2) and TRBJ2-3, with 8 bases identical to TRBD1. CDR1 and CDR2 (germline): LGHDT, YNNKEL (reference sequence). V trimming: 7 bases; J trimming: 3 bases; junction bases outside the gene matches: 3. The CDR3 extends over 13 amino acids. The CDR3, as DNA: TGTGCCAGCACCGGGACAGGAACAGATACGCAGTATTTT. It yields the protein CASTGTGTDTQYF.

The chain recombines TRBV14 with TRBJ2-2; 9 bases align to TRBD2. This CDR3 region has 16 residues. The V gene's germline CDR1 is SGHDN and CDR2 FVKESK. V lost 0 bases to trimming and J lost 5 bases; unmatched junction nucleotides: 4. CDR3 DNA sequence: TGTGCCAGCAGCCAAGATCACCTAGCGGGGACCGGGGAGCTGTTTTTT. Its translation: CASSQDHLAGTGELFF.

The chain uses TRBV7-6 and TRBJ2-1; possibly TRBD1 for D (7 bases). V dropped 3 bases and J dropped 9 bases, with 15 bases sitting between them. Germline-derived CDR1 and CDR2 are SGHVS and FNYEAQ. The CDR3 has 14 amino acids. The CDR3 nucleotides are TGTGCCAGCAGCTTGCCCGCAGGGGGAGGTGAGCAGTTCTTC. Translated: CASSLPAGGGEQFF.

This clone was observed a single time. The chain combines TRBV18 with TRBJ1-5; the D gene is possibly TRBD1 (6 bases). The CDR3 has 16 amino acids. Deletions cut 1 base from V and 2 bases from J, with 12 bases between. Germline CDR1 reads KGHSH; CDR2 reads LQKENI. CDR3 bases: TGTGCCAGCTCACCACGTGGGGGCGAGGGCAATCAGCCCCAGCATTTT. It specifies CASSPRGGEGNQPQHF.

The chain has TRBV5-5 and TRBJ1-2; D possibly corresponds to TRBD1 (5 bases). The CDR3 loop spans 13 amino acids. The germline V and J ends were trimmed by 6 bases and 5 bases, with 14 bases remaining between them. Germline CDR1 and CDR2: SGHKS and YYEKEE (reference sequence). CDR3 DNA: TGTGCCAGCAACCCGTACCAGGGTTATGGCTACACCTTC. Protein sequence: CASNPYQGYGYTF.

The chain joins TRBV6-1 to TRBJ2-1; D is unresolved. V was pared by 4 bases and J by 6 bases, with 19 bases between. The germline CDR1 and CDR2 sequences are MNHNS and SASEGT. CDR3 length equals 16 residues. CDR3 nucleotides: TGTGCCAGCAGTGGGCCCGGTTCCGTAGCCCCCAATGAGCAGTTCTTC. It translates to CASSGPGSVAPNEQFF.

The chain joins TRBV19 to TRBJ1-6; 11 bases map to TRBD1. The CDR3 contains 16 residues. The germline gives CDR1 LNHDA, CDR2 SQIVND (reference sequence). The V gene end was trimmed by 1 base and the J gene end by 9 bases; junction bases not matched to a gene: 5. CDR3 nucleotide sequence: TGTGCCAGTAGTATAGGAGTGGGGACAGGGGGTTCACCCCTCCACTTT. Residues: CASSIGVGTGGSPLHF.

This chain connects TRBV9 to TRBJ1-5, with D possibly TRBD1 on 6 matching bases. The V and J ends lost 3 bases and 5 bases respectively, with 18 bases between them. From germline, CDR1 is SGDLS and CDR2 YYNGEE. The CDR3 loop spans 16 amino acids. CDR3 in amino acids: CASSEGSQGVDQPQHF. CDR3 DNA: TGTGCCAGCAGCGAGGGGTCACAGGGTGTGGATCAGCCCCAGCATTTT.

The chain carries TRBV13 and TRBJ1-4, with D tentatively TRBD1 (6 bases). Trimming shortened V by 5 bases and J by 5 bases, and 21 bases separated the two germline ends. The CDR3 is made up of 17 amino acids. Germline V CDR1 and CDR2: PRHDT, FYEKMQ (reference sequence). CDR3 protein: CASSLRQEFGVNEKLFF. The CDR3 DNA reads TGTGCCAGCAGCCTCCGACAGGAGTTTGGGGTAAATGAAAAACTGTTTTTT.

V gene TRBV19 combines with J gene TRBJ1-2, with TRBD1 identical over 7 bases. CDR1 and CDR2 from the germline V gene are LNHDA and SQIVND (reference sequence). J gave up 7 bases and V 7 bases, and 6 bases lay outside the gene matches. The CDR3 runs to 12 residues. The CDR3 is CASNWAGGGYTF. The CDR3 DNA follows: TGTGCCAGTAACTGGGCAGGGGGTGGCTACACCTTC.

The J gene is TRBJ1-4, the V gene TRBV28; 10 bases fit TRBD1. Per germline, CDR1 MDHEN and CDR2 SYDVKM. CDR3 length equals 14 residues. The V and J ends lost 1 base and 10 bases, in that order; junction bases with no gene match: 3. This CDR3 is CASSLSGQGRKLFF. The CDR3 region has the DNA TGTGCCAGCAGTTTATCGGGACAGGGGAGAAAACTGTTTTTT.

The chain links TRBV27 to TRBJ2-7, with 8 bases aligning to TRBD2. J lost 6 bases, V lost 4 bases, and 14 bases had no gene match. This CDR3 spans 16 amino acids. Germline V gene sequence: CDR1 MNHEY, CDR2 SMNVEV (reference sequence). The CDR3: CASSYSHSGMGREQYF. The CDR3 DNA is TGTGCCAGCAGTTACTCTCATAGCGGGATGGGGCGCGAGCAGTACTTC.

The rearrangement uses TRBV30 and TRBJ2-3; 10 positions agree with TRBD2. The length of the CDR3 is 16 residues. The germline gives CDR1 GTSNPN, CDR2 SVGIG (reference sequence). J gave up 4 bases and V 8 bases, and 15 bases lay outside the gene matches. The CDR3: CARGQAGGRLADTQYF. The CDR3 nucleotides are TGTGCCCGAGGCCAAGCGGGGGGGCGGTTAGCAGATACGCAGTATTTT.

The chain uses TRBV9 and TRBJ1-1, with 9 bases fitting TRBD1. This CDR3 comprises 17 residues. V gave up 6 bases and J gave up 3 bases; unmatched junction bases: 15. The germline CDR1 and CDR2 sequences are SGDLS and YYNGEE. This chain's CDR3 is CASTLVTGGVFHTEAFF. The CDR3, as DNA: TGTGCCAGCACCCTAGTAACAGGGGGCGTTTTTCACACTGAAGCTTTCTTT.

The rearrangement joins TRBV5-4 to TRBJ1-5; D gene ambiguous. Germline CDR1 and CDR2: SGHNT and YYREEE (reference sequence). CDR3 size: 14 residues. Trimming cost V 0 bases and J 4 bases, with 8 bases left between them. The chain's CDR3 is CASSLAGANQPQHF. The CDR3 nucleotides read TGTGCCAGCAGCTTGGCGGGTGCGAATCAGCCCCAGCATTTT.

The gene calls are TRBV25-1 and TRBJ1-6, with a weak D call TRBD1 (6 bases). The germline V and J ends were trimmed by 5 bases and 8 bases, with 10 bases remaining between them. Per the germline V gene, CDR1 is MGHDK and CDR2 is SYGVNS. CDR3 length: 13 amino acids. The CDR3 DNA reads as TGTGCCAGCAGTCCAGGGGCGGATTCACCCCTCCACTTT. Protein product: CASSPGADSPLHF.

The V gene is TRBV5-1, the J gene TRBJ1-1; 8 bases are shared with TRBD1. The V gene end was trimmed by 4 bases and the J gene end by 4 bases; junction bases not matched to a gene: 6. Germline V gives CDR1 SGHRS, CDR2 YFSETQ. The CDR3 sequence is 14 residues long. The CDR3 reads CASSAQGAGTEAFF. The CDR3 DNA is TGCGCCAGCAGCGCTCAGGGGGCGGGCACTGAAGCTTTCTTT.

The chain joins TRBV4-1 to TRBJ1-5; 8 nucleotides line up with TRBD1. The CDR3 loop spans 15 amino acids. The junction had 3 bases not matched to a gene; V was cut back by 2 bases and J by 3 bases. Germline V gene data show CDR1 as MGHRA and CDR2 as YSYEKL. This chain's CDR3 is CASSQWTGNNQPQHF. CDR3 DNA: TGCGCCAGCAGCCAATGGACAGGGAACAATCAGCCCCAGCATTTT.

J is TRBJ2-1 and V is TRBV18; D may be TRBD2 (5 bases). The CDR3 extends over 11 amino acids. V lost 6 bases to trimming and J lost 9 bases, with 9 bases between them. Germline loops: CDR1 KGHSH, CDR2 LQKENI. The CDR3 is CASSPSGEQFF. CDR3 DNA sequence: TGTGCCAGCTCCCCAAGCGGTGAGCAGTTCTTC.

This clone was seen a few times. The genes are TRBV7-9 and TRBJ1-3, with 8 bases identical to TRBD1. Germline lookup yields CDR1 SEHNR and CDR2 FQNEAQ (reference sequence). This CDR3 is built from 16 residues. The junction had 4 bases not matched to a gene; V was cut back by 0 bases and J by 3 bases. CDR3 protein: CASSLAGQALGNTIYF. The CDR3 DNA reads TGTGCCAGCAGCTTAGCGGGACAGGCCCTTGGAAACACCATATATTTT.

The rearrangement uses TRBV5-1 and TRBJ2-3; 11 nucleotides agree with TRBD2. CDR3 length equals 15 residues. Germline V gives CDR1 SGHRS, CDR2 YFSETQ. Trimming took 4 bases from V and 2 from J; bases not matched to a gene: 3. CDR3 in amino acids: CASSQGLAVTDTQYF. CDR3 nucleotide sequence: TGCGCCAGCAGCCAGGGACTAGCGGTCACAGATACGCAGTATTTT.

CDR3 protein: CASARTAHNEQFF. Written as DNA, the CDR3 is TGTGCCAGTGCCCGGACAGCTCACAATGAGCAGTTCTTC. The rearrangement uses TRBV6-5 and TRBJ2-1; perhaps TRBD1 as D (6 bases). The length of the CDR3 is 13 residues. V lost 9 bases and J lost 5, with 14 bases in between. The germline gives CDR1 MNHEY, CDR2 SVGAGI.